The next 9 T cell receptor beta chains were all read from a single sample in a study of T cell repertoires in cytomegalovirus infection (dated by TCRdb to the late 2010s). TCRdb names Illumina HiSeq 1500 as the instrument used. TCRdb reanalyzed the raw reads on its own, using fastp at Q25 for trimming and MiXCR for clone calling, and kept in-frame beta chains. Entries that share a CDR3 protein sequence are merged under the most common genes and DNA. This sample comprises under 600,000 distinct CDR3 sequences, about 15% of them detected only once. The ten largest clones capture more than 20% of the sample. Material: CD8+ T cells from PBMCs. The receptor set was obtained from a human donor in good health (CMV status not recorded). Some clones in this sample may be carry-over from other donors' samples.

This clonotype was observed many times. The V and J genes are TRBV7-9 and TRBJ1-4; a weak D match, TRBD1 (6 bases). The germline V gene encodes CDR1 SEHNR and CDR2 FQNEAQ (reference sequence). V shed 6 bases and J shed 6 bases, with 14 bases lying between them. This CDR3 contains 14 residues. CDR3 in DNA: TGTGCCAGCAGGCGAGGGGGAGTGTATGAAAAACTGTTTTTT. Amino acid sequence: CASRRGGVYEKLFF. The whole variable domain, remainder taken from reference TRBV7-9 and TRBJ1-4, is DTGVSQNPRHKITKRGQNVTFRCDPISEHNRLYWYRQTLGQGPEFLTYFQNEAQLEKSRLLSDRFSAERPKGSFSTLEIQRTEQGDSAMYLCASRRGGVYEKLFFGSGTQLSVL.

This clonotype has a count of ten or more. This chain's CDR3 is CASSLEGQGGFGAEAFF. The CDR3, as DNA: TGTGCCAGCAGCTTAGAGGGGCAGGGCGGATTTGGTGCTGAAGCTTTCTTT. The V and J genes are TRBV11-2 and TRBJ1-1, with D perhaps TRBD1 (5 bases). Germline V gene sequence: CDR1 SGHAT, CDR2 FQNNGV. The CDR3 has 17 amino acids. The V and J ends lost 0 bases and 6 bases respectively, with 20 bases between them.

This clonotype was picked up many times. The gene calls are TRBV7-9 and TRBJ1-2, with D possibly matching TRBD1 (5 bases). Germline loops: CDR1 SEHNR, CDR2 FQNEAQ (reference sequence). V was cut by 4 bases and J by 3 bases, with 12 bases left in between. The length of the CDR3 is 14 residues. The CDR3 is CASSSGQMDYGYTF. Here the CDR3 DNA reads TGTGCCAGCAGCTCGGGGCAAATGGACTATGGCTACACCTTC.

This clonotype was seen at least ten times. The chain is built from TRBV19 and TRBJ1-1; maybe TRBD1 (6 bases). The V gene's germline CDR1 is LNHDA and CDR2 SQIVND (reference sequence). The CDR3 totals 18 residues. V lost 1 base and J lost 0, with 18 bases in between. Here the CDR3 DNA reads TGTGCCAGTAGTATAGGAAGAATACAGGGTCTCATGAACACTGAAGCTTTCTTT. Protein: CASSIGRIQGLMNTEAFF.

V is TRBV18 and J is TRBJ2-1; 10 bases agree with TRBD1. Trimming took 3 bases from V and 8 from J; bases not matched to a gene: 10. This CDR3 comprises 16 residues. Germline V lookup: CDR1 KGHSH, CDR2 LQKENI. As DNA, the CDR3 is TGTGCCAGCTCACCTGCCGACAGGGGGCTTGGGGATGAGCAGTTCTTC. It translates to CASSPADRGLGDEQFF.

This sequence joins TRBV6-8 and TRBJ1-4, with 8 bases fitting TRBD1. Germline-derived CDR1 and CDR2 are MNHGY and SAAAGT. Trimming took 7 bases from V and 4 from J; bases not matched to a gene: 8. The CDR3 consists of 15 residues. The CDR3 nucleotides read TGTGCCAGCACCCTCGCGACAGGGGTTAATGAAAAACTGTTTTTT. Its translation: CASTLATGVNEKLFF.

V is TRBV20-1 and J is TRBJ2-5; a possible D gene is TRBD1 (5 bases). Germline V lookup: CDR1 DFQATT, CDR2 SNEGSKA (reference sequence). This CDR3 spans 11 amino acids. CDR3 bases: TGCAGGGTCAGGGACCAAGAGACCCAGTACTTC. Translating it yields CRVRDQETQYF.

This clonotype has a count of ten or more. The gene calls are TRBV7-9 and TRBJ2-7; D possibly corresponds to TRBD2 (6 bases). The ends were cut back, 5 bases at V and 7 bases at J, with 24 bases in the middle. CDR1 is SEHNR and CDR2 is FQNEAQ in the germline V gene (reference sequence). The CDR3 extends over 16 amino acids. This chain's CDR3 is CASSPDRRVTPEEQYF. The CDR3 DNA reads TGTGCCAGCAGCCCCGACCGGAGGGTGACCCCGGAGGAGCAGTACTTC.

V and J are TRBV5-1 and TRBJ2-7; no clear D. The V and J ends lost 3 bases and 6 bases respectively, with 16 bases between them. The CDR3 spans 14 residues. CDR1 is SGHRS, CDR2 YFSETQ, per germline. DNA for the CDR3: TGCGCCAGCAGCTCATTGAGGCATCCGACCGAGCAGTACTTC. Amino acid sequence: CASSSLRHPTEQYF.